This entry is about one T cell receptor beta chain. This sample is part of a study of blood T cell repertoires in COVID-19. Whole-study context: COVID-19 samples, acute and convalescent, were from the United States, Italy and Spain. In each case, the material was cDNA or gDNA derived from T cells, B-cell-depleted T cells, or PBMCs.

Trimming shortened V by 6 bases and J by 4 bases, and 10 bases separated the two germline ends. The CDR3 runs to 12 residues. Germline loops: CDR1 MNHEY, CDR2 SVGAGI. Authors' processing steps: It was from reference gene primer amplification that nucleated cell counts were estimated. Data came from immunoSEQ multiplex PCR; TCRdb stores just in-frame clones and leaves some out. V, J and clone size reflect that table, while D and trimming were determined from the DNA. The sample has around 100,000 clones, approximately 84% seen once. This sequence was found in a human donor in a cohort sampled during active COVID-19. The genes are TRBV6-5 and TRBJ2-7, with D uncertain. The material sequenced was peripheral blood. The CDR3, as DNA: TGTGCCAGCAGCCCCTCACATTACGAGCAGTACTTC. Its protein product is CASSPSHYEQYF.